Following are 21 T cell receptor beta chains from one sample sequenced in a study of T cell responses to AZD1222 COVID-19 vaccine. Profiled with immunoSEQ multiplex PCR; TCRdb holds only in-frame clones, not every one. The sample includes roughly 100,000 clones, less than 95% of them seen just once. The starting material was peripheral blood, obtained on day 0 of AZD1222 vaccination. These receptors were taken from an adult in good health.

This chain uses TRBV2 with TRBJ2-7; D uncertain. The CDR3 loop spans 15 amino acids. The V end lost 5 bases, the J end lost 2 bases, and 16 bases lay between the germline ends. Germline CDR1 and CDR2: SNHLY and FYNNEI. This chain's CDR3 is CASSPQLGLTYEQYF. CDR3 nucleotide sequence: TGTGCCAGCAGTCCTCAACTGGGATTAACCTACGAGCAGTACTTC.

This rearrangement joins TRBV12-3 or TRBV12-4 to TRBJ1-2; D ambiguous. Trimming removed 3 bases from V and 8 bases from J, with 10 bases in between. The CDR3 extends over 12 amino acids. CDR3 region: CASSFYLGGYTF. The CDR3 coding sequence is TGTGCCAGCAGTTTTTATCTGGGAGGCTACACCTTC.

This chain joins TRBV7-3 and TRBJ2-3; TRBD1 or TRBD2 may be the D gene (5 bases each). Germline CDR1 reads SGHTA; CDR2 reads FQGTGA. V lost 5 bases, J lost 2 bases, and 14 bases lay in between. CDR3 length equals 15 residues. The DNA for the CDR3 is TGTGCCAGCAGCCTAGCTACAGGATTCACAGATACGCAGTATTTT. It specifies CASSLATGFTDTQYF.

The DNA for the CDR3 is TGTGCCAGCAGCCCCCCGCTAGCGGCTAGCACAGATACGCAGTATTTT. Amino acids: CASSPPLAASTDTQYF. The chain is built from TRBV7-9 and TRBJ2-3, with 7 bases that match TRBD2. The CDR3 is made up of 16 amino acids. Germline loops: CDR1 SEHNR, CDR2 FQNEAQ (reference sequence). Germline trimming cut 5 bases from V and 0 bases from J; bases unmatched to any gene: 8.

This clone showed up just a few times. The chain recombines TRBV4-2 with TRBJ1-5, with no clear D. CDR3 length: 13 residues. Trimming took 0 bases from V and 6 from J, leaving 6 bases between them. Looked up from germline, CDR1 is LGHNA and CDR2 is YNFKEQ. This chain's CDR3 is CASSQEISQPQHF. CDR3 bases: TGTGCCAGCAGCCAAGAGATCAGTCAGCCCCAGCATTTT.

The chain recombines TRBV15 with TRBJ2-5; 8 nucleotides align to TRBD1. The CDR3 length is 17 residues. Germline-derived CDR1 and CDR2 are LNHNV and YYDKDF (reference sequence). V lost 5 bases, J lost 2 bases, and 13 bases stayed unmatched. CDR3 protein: CATSDDRGVPRQETQYF. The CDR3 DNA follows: TGTGCCACCAGCGACGACAGGGGAGTTCCGAGGCAAGAGACCCAGTACTTC. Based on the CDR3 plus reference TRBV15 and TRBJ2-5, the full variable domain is DAMVIQNPRYQVTQFGKPVTLSCSQTLNHNVMYWYQQKSSQAPKLLFHYYDKDFNNEADTPDNFQSRRPNTSFCFLDIRSPGLGDTAMYLCATSDDRGVPRQETQYFGPGTRLLVL.

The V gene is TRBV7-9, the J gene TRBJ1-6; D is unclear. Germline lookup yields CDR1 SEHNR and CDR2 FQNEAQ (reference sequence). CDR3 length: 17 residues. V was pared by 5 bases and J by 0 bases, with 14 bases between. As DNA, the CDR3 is TGTGCCAGCAGCCAGGACGGCCTGAGCTCCTATAATTCACCCCTCCACTTT. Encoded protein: CASSQDGLSSYNSPLHF. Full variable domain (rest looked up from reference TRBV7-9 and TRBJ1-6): DTGVSQNPRHKITKRGQNVTFRCDPISEHNRLYWYRQTLGQGPEFLTYFQNEAQLEKSRLLSDRFSAERPKGSFSTLEIQRTEQGDSAMYLCASSQDGLSSYNSPLHFGNGTRLTVT.

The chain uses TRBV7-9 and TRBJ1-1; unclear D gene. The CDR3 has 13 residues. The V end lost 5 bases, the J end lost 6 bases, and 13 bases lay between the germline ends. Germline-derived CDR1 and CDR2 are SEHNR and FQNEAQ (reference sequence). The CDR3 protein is CASSPPMEAEAFF. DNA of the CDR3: TGTGCCAGCAGCCCCCCAATGGAGGCTGAAGCTTTCTTT.

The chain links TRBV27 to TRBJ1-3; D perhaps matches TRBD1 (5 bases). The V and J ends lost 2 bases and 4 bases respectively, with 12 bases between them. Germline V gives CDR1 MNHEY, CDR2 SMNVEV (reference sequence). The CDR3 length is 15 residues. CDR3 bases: TGTGCCAGCAGTTTAATGGGGACGGGCGGAAACACCATATATTTT. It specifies CASSLMGTGGNTIYF.

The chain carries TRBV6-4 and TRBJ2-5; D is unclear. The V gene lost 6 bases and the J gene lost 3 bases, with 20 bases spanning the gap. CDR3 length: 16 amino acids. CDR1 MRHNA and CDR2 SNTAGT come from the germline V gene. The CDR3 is CASRHSATVLKETQYF. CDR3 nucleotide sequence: TGTGCCAGCAGGCACTCCGCGACCGTTCTAAAAGAGACCCAGTACTTC.

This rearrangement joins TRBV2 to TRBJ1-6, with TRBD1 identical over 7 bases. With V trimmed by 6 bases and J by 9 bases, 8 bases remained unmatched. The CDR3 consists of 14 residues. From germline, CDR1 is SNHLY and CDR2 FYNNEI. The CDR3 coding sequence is TGTGCCAGCAGGGAACCAGGGGGTGGTTCACCCCTCCACTTT. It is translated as CASREPGGGSPLHF.

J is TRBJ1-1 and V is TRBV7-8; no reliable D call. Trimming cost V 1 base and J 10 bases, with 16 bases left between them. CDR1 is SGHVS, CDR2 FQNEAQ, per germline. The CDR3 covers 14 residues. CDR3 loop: CASSLVTALKGAFF. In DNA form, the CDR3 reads TGTGCCAGCAGCTTAGTTACAGCTCTAAAGGGAGCTTTCTTT.

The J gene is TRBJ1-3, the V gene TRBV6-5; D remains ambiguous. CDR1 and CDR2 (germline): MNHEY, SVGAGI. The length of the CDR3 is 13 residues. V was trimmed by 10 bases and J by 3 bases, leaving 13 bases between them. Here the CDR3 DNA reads TGTGCCACCCGAGGACCGCTTGGAAACACCATATATTTT. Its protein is CATRGPLGNTIYF.

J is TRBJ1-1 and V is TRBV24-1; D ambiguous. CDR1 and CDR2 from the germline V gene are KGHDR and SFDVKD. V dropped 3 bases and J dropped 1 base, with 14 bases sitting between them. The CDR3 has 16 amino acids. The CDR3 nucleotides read TGTGCCACCAGTGATAATTCTCGTGAAGCGAACACTGAAGCTTTCTTT. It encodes CATSDNSREANTEAFF.

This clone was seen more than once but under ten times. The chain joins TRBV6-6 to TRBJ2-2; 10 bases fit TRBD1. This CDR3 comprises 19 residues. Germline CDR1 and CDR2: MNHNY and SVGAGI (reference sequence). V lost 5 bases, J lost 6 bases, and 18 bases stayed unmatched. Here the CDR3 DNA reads TGTGCCAGCAGTCACCGCCAGACGACAGGGGGCGCGAGGTCCGGGGAGCTGTTTTTT. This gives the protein CASSHRQTTGGARSGELFF.

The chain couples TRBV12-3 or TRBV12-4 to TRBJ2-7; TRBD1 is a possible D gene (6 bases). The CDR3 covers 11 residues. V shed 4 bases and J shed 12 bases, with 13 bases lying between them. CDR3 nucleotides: TGTGCCAGCAGTTATCAGGGGCAGACGTACTTC. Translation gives CASSYQGQTYF.

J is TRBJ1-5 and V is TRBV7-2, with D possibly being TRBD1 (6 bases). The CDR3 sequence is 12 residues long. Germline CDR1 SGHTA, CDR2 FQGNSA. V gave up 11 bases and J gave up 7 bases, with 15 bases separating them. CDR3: CASGELGQPQHF. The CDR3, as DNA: TGTGCCTCAGGGGAGCTTGGGCAGCCCCAGCATTTT. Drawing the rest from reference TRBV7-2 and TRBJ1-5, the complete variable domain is GAGVSQSPSNKVTEKGKDVELRCDPISGHTALYWYRQSLGQGLEFLIYFQGNSAPDKSGLPSDRFSAERTGGSVSTLTIQRTQQEDSAVYLCASGELGQPQHFGDGTRLSIL.

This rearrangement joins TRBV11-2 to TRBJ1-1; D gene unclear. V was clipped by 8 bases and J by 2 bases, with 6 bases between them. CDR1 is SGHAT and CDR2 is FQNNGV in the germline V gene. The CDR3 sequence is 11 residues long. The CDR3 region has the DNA TGTGCCAGCGGGCCCAACACTGAAGCTTTCTTT. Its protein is CASGPNTEAFF.

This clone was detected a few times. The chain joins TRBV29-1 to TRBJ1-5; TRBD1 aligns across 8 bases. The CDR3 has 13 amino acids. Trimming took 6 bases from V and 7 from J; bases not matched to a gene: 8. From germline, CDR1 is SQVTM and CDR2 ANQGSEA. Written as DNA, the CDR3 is TGCAGCGTCGCAGCAGGGGGCCTACAGCCCCAGCATTTT. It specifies CSVAAGGLQPQHF.

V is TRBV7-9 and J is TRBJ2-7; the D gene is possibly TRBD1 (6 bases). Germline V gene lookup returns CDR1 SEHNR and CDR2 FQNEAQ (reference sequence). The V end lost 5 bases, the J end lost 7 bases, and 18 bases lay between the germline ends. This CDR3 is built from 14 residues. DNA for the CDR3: TGTGCCAGCAGCCTGAAACAGGGCGTAGATGAGCAGTACTTC. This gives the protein CASSLKQGVDEQYF.

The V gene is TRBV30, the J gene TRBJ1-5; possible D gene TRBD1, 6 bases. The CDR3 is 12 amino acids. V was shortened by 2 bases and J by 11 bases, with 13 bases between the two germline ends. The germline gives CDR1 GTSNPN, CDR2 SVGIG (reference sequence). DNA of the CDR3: TGTGCCTGGAGTACAGGGCCTCGGGCCCAGCATTTT. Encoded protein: CAWSTGPRAQHF.